What follows are 20 T cell receptor beta chains derived from one specimen sequenced in a study of metastatic and nonmetastatic thyroid tumors. Each patient went into thyroid surgery without having received any treatment. TCRdb re-called the PCR reads via MiXCR. The profile shows tens of thousands of clones, 9.5% to 13% of them singletons. The sequenced material came from blood. The receptors derive from a male donor with papillary thyroid cancer or a benign thyroid nodule (not recorded which). Some clones in this sample may be carry-over from other donors' samples.

This chain uses TRBV5-1 with TRBJ1-1; TRBD1 aligns across 7 bases. The V and J ends lost 0 bases and 10 bases, in that order; junction bases with no gene match: 3. The CDR3 spans 12 residues. Germline CDR1 and CDR2: SGHRS and YFSETQ. In nucleotides, the CDR3 is TGCGCCAGCAGCTTGGGGCAGGGGGGAGCTTTCTTT. Its translation: CASSLGQGGAFF.

This clone was recorded a few times. The V and J genes are TRBV5-4 and TRBJ2-7; 8 nucleotides align to TRBD2. The CDR3 runs 14 residues. Looked up from germline, CDR1 is SGHNT and CDR2 is YYREEE (reference sequence). V was clipped by 2 bases and J by 4 bases; unmatched bases: 5. The CDR3 reads CASSLRAGVYEQYF. The DNA of the CDR3 is TGTGCCAGCAGCTTAAGAGCGGGAGTGTACGAGCAGTACTTC.

V usage is TRBV4-2 and J usage is TRBJ2-7; no reliable D call. The V end lost 1 base, the J end lost 7 bases, and 17 bases lay between the germline ends. The CDR3 runs 15 residues. CDR1 and CDR2 (germline): LGHNA, YNFKEQ. The CDR3 is CASSQGVRALGEQYF. CDR3 sequence (DNA): TGTGCCAGCAGCCAAGGGGTCCGAGCCTTAGGGGAGCAGTACTTC.

As concerns this clone: An end of the junction does not agree with germline; a read error may underlie this. CDR3 sequence reads: CASSPQGAITYDQYF. Here the CDR3 DNA reads TGTGCCAGCTCACCCCAGGGGGCGATTACCTACGATCAGTACTTC. This rearrangement joins TRBV18 to TRBJ2-7, with 8 bases identical to TRBD1. The CDR3 is 15 amino acids. Germline V gives CDR1 KGHSH, CDR2 LQKENI.

In this sample, this clone turned up many times. The chain combines TRBV20-1 with TRBJ1-2; a possible D gene is TRBD1 (6 bases). The CDR3 is 13 amino acids. In germline, CDR1 is DFQATT, CDR2 SNEGSKA (reference sequence). V lost 1 base and J lost 7, with 13 bases in between. CDR3 sequence reads: CSARVSAGAGYTF. CDR3 DNA: TGCAGTGCTAGAGTTAGCGCGGGGGCTGGCTACACCTTC.

Notes on this clone: A much larger clonotype is one base distant, so this may be a read error. This CDR3 is also generated by other DNA sequences in the sample. The chain is built from TRBV4-3 and TRBJ2-3, with TRBD2 as a possible D gene (5 bases). Per germline, CDR1 LGHNA and CDR2 YSLEER. The CDR3 runs 14 residues. The CDR3 here is CASSQERARDTQYF. The DNA of the CDR3 is TGCGCCAGCAGCCAAGAGAGGGCGCGAGATACTCAGTATTTT.

This clone was seen ten or more times. This rearrangement joins TRBV6-5 to TRBJ1-3; D gene uncertain. This CDR3 region has 17 residues. Looked up from germline, CDR1 is MNHEY and CDR2 is SVGAGI. V lost 0 bases, J lost 0 bases, and 12 bases lay in between. Here the CDR3 DNA reads TGTGCCAGCAGTTACTCTCAAGCCGGTCGCTCTGGAAACACCATATATTTT. Translated, it gives CASSYSQAGRSGNTIYF.

This clone occurred many times. The chain has TRBV11-3 and TRBJ2-3; D uncertain. The CDR3 loop spans 15 amino acids. Trimming stripped 1 base from V and 0 bases from J, with 8 bases between. The germline CDR1 and CDR2 sequences are SGHNT and YENEEA. The CDR3 coding sequence is TGTGCCAGCAGCTTAGGCCTTACTAGCACAGATACGCAGTATTTT. The encoded protein is CASSLGLTSTDTQYF. The full variable domain, in which reference TRBV11-3 and TRBJ2-3 provide the parts outside the CDR3, is EAGVVQSPRYKIIEKKQPVAFWCNPISGHNTLYWYLQNLGQGPELLIRYENEEAVDDSQLPKDRFSAERLKGVDSTLKIQPAELGDSAVYLCASSLGLTSTDTQYFGPGTRLTVL.

At least ten counts were recorded for this clone. V gene TRBV19 combines with J gene TRBJ2-3; TRBD1 is a possible D gene (6 bases). Between the trimmed V and J ends, which lost 7 bases and 0 bases, there was a span of 14 bases. The germline V gene has CDR1 LNHDA and CDR2 SQIVND (reference sequence). This CDR3 is built from 15 residues. CDR3 nucleotides: TGTGCCAGTACCCGAGGACAGCGCAGCACAGATACGCAGTATTTT. Translated: CASTRGQRSTDTQYF.

On this clone: Given a much more abundant clone one base away, this may be a read error. Because the CDR3 is missing its conserved closing phenylalanine or tryptophan, this is likely a read error. V gene TRBV18 combines with J gene TRBJ1-5; 11 nucleotides line up with TRBD1. J lost 2 bases, V lost 3 bases, and 3 bases had no gene match. Germline loops: CDR1 KGHSH, CDR2 LQKENI. CDR3 length equals 16 residues. CDR3 in amino acids: CASSPGQGGRNQPQHL. For the CDR3, the DNA is TGTGCCAGCTCACCGGGACAGGGGGGTCGCAATCAGCCCCAGCATCTT.

The table lists this clone with many counts. The chain couples TRBV11-3 to TRBJ2-7; possible D gene TRBD1, 6 bases. The CDR3 runs 15 residues. Germline CDR1 SGHNT, CDR2 YENEEA. Trimming removed 7 bases from V and 2 bases from J, with 18 bases in between. CDR3 sequence reads: CASTPHWGPPYEQYF. In DNA form, the CDR3 reads TGTGCCAGCACCCCCCACTGGGGGCCTCCCTACGAGCAGTACTTC.

This clone occurred many times. The genes are TRBV7-9 and TRBJ2-1; 8 positions agree with TRBD1. Germline trimming cut 5 bases from V and 9 bases from J; bases unmatched to any gene: 9. The CDR3 has 14 residues. The germline gives CDR1 SEHNR, CDR2 FQNEAQ (reference sequence). As DNA, the CDR3 is TGTGCCAGCAGCCCCAAGACAGGGGTCGGTGAGCAGTTCTTC. It encodes CASSPKTGVGEQFF.

This clone was seen repeatedly, ten times or more. One base away lies a much larger clone, so this may be a sequencing read error. This chain uses TRBV28 with TRBJ2-1, with 14 bases matching TRBD2. Germline loops: CDR1 MDHEN, CDR2 SYDVKM. V shed 7 bases, J shed 8 bases, and the junction held 10 bases outside the gene matches. The CDR3 spans 16 residues. CDR3 DNA sequence: TGTGCCAGCATCCCGGAGCAGGGACTAGCGGGAGATGAGCAGTTCTTC. Its protein is CASIPEQGLAGDEQFF.

Note on this clone: A junction end diverges from the germline sequence, so it may reflect a read error. The chain couples TRBV2 to TRBJ1-2; tentative D call: TRBD1 (5 bases). Per germline, CDR1 SNHLY and CDR2 FYNNEI. The CDR3 spans 14 residues. The CDR3: CASSEQGANYVYTF. Here the CDR3 DNA reads TGTGCCAGCAGTGAGCAGGGTGCTAACTATGTCTACACCTTC.

This chain connects TRBV11-3 to TRBJ2-7; D is unresolved. The CDR3 is made up of 15 amino acids. Germline V gene data show CDR1 as SGHNT and CDR2 as YENEEA. Trimming took off 1 base at V and 6 bases at J, with 16 bases between the two ends. Here the CDR3 DNA reads TGTGCCAGCAGCTTAGCTTTCGGCCAAGAGTTCGAGCAGTACTTC. Its translation: CASSLAFGQEFEQYF.

This clone has ten or more counts. The V call is TRBV10-3, the J call TRBJ2-3; no clear D. Per germline, CDR1 ENHRY and CDR2 SYGVKD. The V and J ends lost 8 bases and 0 bases respectively, with 12 bases between them. The length of the CDR3 is 14 residues. The DNA for the CDR3 is TGTGCCATCGGCTCCGCTTCTAGCACAGATACGCAGTATTTT. Translated: CAIGSASSTDTQYF.

This clone is medium-sized (0.01 to 0.1%) by share. This rearrangement joins TRBV6-1 to TRBJ1-6; 7 positions agree with TRBD1. Trimming at V came to 6 bases and at J to 8 bases, leaving 7 bases not matched to a gene. This CDR3 comprises 14 residues. Germline values: CDR1 MNHNS, CDR2 SASEGT. The CDR3 spells CASRLQGRDSPLHF. The CDR3 region has the DNA TGTGCCAGCAGACTACAGGGGCGGGATTCACCCCTCCACTTT.

This clone was counted many times. The rearrangement links TRBV5-1 to TRBJ2-2; D is unclear. The CDR3 totals 15 residues. Germline V gene data show CDR1 as SGHRS and CDR2 as YFSETQ. V lost 0 bases and J lost 4, with 10 bases in between. This CDR3 is CASSLGSSGTGELFF. The DNA for the CDR3 is TGCGCCAGCAGCTTGGGGAGTTCAGGCACCGGGGAGCTGTTTTTT.

The sample holds a few counts of this clone. This sequence joins TRBV4-3 and TRBJ2-3, with 7 bases matching TRBD1. With 3 bases clipped from V and 3 bases from J, the junction kept 9 bases outside the gene matches. CDR3 length: 16 residues. Per the germline V gene, CDR1 is LGHNA and CDR2 is YSLEER. Here the CDR3 reads CASSQLTGMGTDTQYF. CDR3 sequence (DNA): TGCGCCAGCAGCCAGCTGACAGGGATGGGGACAGATACGCAGTATTTT.

In nucleotides, the CDR3 is TGTGCCAGCAGCCAAGATGGGACAACTGGGGCCAACGTCCTGACTTTC. Its protein is CASSQDGTTGANVLTF. This chain connects TRBV4-2 to TRBJ2-6; possible D gene TRBD1, 6 bases. V was clipped by 0 bases and J by 2 bases, with 8 bases between them. Germline CDR1 reads LGHNA; CDR2 reads YNFKEQ. The CDR3 has 16 amino acids.